These 6 T cell receptor beta chains came from one sample sequenced in a study of CD8 T cells in ankylosing spondylitis. The study's findings and limits: It appeared that ankylosing spondylitis blood was characterized by a TCR beta motif of several highly homologous variants.

These receptors are not linked to any known antigen. TCRdb processed the 5' RACE reads anew with MiXCR; each CDR3 protein has one entry. The sample carries about 330,000 distinct CDR3 sequences, around 8% recorded once. The specimen was blood, either unsorted or a sorted T cell fraction (not recorded which). Receptor source: a male donor with ankylosing spondylitis.

This clonotype was seen only a few times. The rearrangement links TRBV5-4 to TRBJ2-1; TRBD1 aligns across 9 bases. Germline CDR1 SGHNT, CDR2 YYREEE (reference sequence). There are 17 residues in the CDR3. V trimming: 4 bases; J trimming: 6 bases; junction bases outside the gene matches: 14. The CDR3 loop is CASSPPPSGTGLNEQFF. The CDR3 region has the DNA TGTGCCAGCAGCCCCCCCCCAAGCGGGACAGGGCTCAATGAGCAGTTCTTC.

The chain has TRBV6-1 and TRBJ2-7, with TRBD1 matching over 7 bases. The ends lost 4 bases at V and 6 bases at J; junction bases unmatched: 6. There are 13 residues in the CDR3. Germline V gives CDR1 MNHNS, CDR2 SASEGT. DNA for the CDR3: TGTGCCAGCAGTGGACAGGGTCGTAGCGAGCAGTACTTC. Protein sequence: CASSGQGRSEQYF.

This clonotype was seen many times. The chain recombines TRBV27 with TRBJ1-3, with 10 positions matching TRBD1. The V gene's germline CDR1 is MNHEY and CDR2 SMNVEV (reference sequence). CDR3 size: 17 residues. Trimming removed 5 bases from V and 3 bases from J; junction bases left unmatched: 10. The CDR3 loop is CASSLTGTGEYGNTIYF. DNA of the CDR3: TGTGCCAGCAGTCTCACCGGGACAGGGGAGTATGGAAACACCATATATTTT.

This chain connects TRBV4-1 to TRBJ1-3; no definite D call. The CDR3 loop spans 13 amino acids. Looked up from germline, CDR1 is MGHRA and CDR2 is YSYEKL. The V gene lost 4 bases and the J gene lost 6 bases, with 10 bases spanning the gap. CDR3 in amino acids: CASSRDVENTIYF. Here the CDR3 DNA reads TGCGCCAGCAGCCGCGACGTGGAAAACACCATATATTTT.

The V call is TRBV3-1, the J call TRBJ2-3; no definite D call. CDR3 length: 13 residues. V lost 4 bases and J lost 0, with 5 bases in between. The germline V gene has CDR1 LGHDT and CDR2 YNNKEL (reference sequence). In DNA form, the CDR3 reads TGTGCCAGCAGCCCGGACAGCACAGATACGCAGTATTTT. Its protein product is CASSPDSTDTQYF.

This clonotype was seen ten or more times. The genes are TRBV12-3 or TRBV12-4 and TRBJ2-3; 9 positions match TRBD2. The CDR3 loop spans 16 amino acids. V gave up 6 bases and J gave up 3 bases; unmatched junction bases: 10. CDR3 sequence (DNA): TGTGCCAGCAGCCCTCGGAGTAGCGGGAGAACAGATACGCAGTATTTT. Translation gives CASSPRSSGRTDTQYF.